This T cell receptor (beta chain) was captured in a study of beta chain features in type 1 diabetes (dated by TCRdb to 2017 to 2018). With regard to the full study: No differences in mean age, gender distribution, total cell number or subset yield were found between patients and healthy donors. Across all samples, almost 110 million sorted cells were examined, and cell number per subset correlated strongly with RNA yield. The study compared TCRB repertoires of sorted circulating CD4+ T cell subsets between recently diagnosed type 1 diabetes patients and matched healthy donors. Regulatory and stem cell-like memory subsets were isolated from only 8 patients and about eight healthy donors, whereas naive and central memory subsets came from all 30 or so donors.

CDR1 and CDR2 (SGHNT, YENEEA) derive from the germline V gene. The cysteine opens and the phenylalanine closes a CDR3 of 11 amino acids. The DNA shown is the 33-base CDR3, in frame from base 1. Trimming leaves V shorter by 9 bases and J shorter by 12 bases, with the junction holding 6 bases beyond the gene matches. Each donor gave one peripheral blood draw, averaging roughly 120 mL, which was collected into heparinised tubes. Using a panel that included CD45RO, CCR7, CD25, CD127, CD95 and CD27, naive, central memory, regulatory and stem cell-like memory CD4+ T cells were sorted on a BD FACSAria II. All sorted populations exceeded 98% purity. PBMCs were isolated immediately by Lymphoprep density gradient centrifugation and stained directly without culture. Samples were stained and sorted in pairs, with one healthy donor and one patient per experiment, so that batch effects were minimized. Worth noting for this clone: The antigen it binds to is not known. No per-base quality is available; no much larger clone lies one base away.

All of the isolated RNA was reverse transcribed with the High Capacity cDNA Reverse Transcription Kit, so expressed TCRB transcripts were sequenced. Naive, central memory and regulatory T cell samples underwent deep immunoSEQ sequencing, averaging about 3.57 million total reads per sample. Sorted cells were lysed in RLT buffer, and RNA was extracted using DNase-treated RNeasy Micro or Mini kits according to cell number. To prevent cross-contamination, every cell subset was processed on its own, while patient and healthy donor samples were processed together. TCRB sequences were amplified from cDNA with the immunoSEQ multiplex PCR, producing 87-bp fragments spanning the CDR3 region. Sequencing of the amplicons was done on the Illumina HiSeq platform. Per the authors' processing: PCR bias was computationally corrected using synthetic template baselines, reads within Hamming distance 2 were collapsed, and singletons that could not be merged were discarded. Reads were aligned against IMGT so that V, D and J genes, CDR3 length and insertions or deletions at six rearrangement sites could be assigned. Within each subset, clonotype counts were normalized to sorted cell number, and only after that were true diversity and Gini coefficients computed with the tcR R package. The overlap coefficient, calculated on TCRB nucleotide sequences, was used to measure repertoire sharing. Out-of-frame TCRB sequences from naive cells were analyzed to stand in for the pre-selection repertoire. In its TCRdb copy, this immuneACCESS table keeps in-frame sequences only and misses some clones. Where compared with another copy, unresolved V genes explain less than half of these, and the others have no known cause. V, J and clone size were drawn from that table, and D and trimming were deduced from the DNA. This sample holds roughly 340,000 clones; about 14% were observed only once. The top ten clonotypes cover 0.013% to 0.015% of the sample.

Findings and caveats that apply to the study as a whole: Because cDNA was sequenced instead of genomic DNA, activated cells with high expression could be over-represented, although the groups did not differ in activation or CD3 levels. In all four CD4+ subsets, TCRB CDR3 length was moderately but significantly shorter in type 1 diabetes patients. Fewer insertions and more nucleotide deletions at VDJ recombination sites were observed in patients with type 1 diabetes, implying thymic rearrangement abnormalities. Only small numbers of individuals were included in the HLA sub-analyses, which left unresolved whether HLA type had any influence on TCRB rearrangement. Naive, central memory and regulatory TCRB repertoires appeared to be more similar among patients than among healthy donors. PCR might favor shorter templates, but patient and control samples were amplified and corrected together, so any skew would affect both groups equally.

The chain couples TRBV11-3 to TRBJ2-7, with 12 central nucleotides matching TRBD2. The sequencing sample was made of naive CD4+ T cells from blood. Explained via the paper, the cell subset or site label denotes: true naive CD4+ T cells. This receptor was taken from a woman aged 18-35 years with type 1 diabetes. The CDR3 is CARGKGLAGYF. The base sequence is TGTGCCAGAGGAAAGGGACTAGCGGGGTACTTC.